This TCR beta chain was sequenced during a study of cytomegalovirus exposure and HLA in healthy donors. Study findings and constraints: Earlier analysis found most TCR beta V segments productive about 90% or about 30% of the time.

In the PCR, 60 Vbeta and 13 Jbeta primers were used. The repertoire was sequenced with immunoSEQ multiplex PCR; TCRdb's copy has only in-frame clones and lacks some. The repertoire holds approximately 130,000 clones, with 60% to 85% as singletons. CDR3 length: 17 amino acids. From germline, CDR1 is MDHEN and CDR2 SYDVKM. V was clipped by 6 bases and J by 4 bases; unmatched bases: 9. Comments on this clone: Its antigen is still unknown.

The chain employs TRBV28 and TRBJ1-6; 10 bases are shared with TRBD1. The sequenced sample consisted of PBMCs. The clonotype was recovered from a female donor in good health and CMV-seropositive. The CDR3 sequence: CASSRGDRGWYNSPLHF. The DNA of the CDR3 is TGTGCCAGCAGCCGGGGGGACAGGGGCTGGTATAATTCACCCCTCCACTTT.